Following are 2 T cell receptor beta chains from one sample sequenced in a study of shared clonotypes between healthy human individuals (dated by TCRdb to 2020 to 2021). CD8 naive samples were obtained by positive selection for CCR7 among CD45RO-negative cells, yielding a CD45RA+CCR7+ population from which TemRA cells were excluded. The method behind the library was the immunoSEQ multiplex PCR assay. TCRdb took this table from immuneACCESS and kept in-frame rearrangements with V and J called. Such tables lack part of the clones; where checked against another copy, unresolved V genes explain under half of the gap, and the rest is unexplained. Recorded for this sample are hundreds of thousands of clones; 98% of them occurred a single time. The top ten constitute 0.3% of the sample. The sample consisted of naive CD8+ T cells sorted from blood. In the paper's terms, the cell subset or site label means: CD45RA+CCR7+. These receptors were taken from a young man in good health.

J is TRBJ1-3 and V is TRBV2, with D perhaps matching TRBD1 (5 bases). CDR3 size: 15 residues. CDR1 and CDR2 (germline): SNHLY, FYNNEI. The ends were cut back, 6 bases at V and 4 bases at J, with 16 bases in the middle. CDR3 coding DNA: TGTGCCAGCAGCCCACCCGGGACCAAAGGAAACACCATATATTTT. Translating it yields CASSPPGTKGNTIYF.

This clone came up once. The gene calls are TRBV19 and TRBJ2-1; D possibly corresponds to TRBD1 (5 bases). Germline CDR1 and CDR2: LNHDA and SQIVND (reference sequence). V lost 6 bases, J lost 0 bases, and 18 bases lay in between. CDR3 length: 17 residues. The CDR3 is CASRLGVGASSYNEQFF. The DNA for the CDR3 is TGTGCCAGTAGGTTAGGGGTTGGCGCGAGCTCCTACAATGAGCAGTTCTTC.